This T cell receptor beta chain appears in the sequencing data of a study of CD8 T cells in Susac syndrome (dated by TCRdb to between 2019 and 2020). Context from the whole study: Whether CD8+ T cell activation and differentiation in Susac syndrome was antigen driven was tested using repertoire sequencing.

As to this clonotype: It lacks a known antigen. Base qualities are missing; no much larger clone stands one base away.

Deletion took 4 bases off V and 8 bases off J, with a span of 15 bases between the germline ends. CDR1 SGDLS and CDR2 YYNGEE were looked up in the germline V gene. Including cysteine and phenylalanine, the CDR3 has 13 amino acids. The sequence is cut down to CDR3 DNA, 39 bases in frame from base 1. What the study reported, not specific to this receptor: The TCR sequencing and HLA analysis was acknowledged to have included a relatively small number of individuals.

High-throughput TCR beta sequencing profiled peripheral blood CD8+ and CD4+ T cells from healthy donors, Susac syndrome patients and multiple sclerosis patients. The multiple sclerosis controls were treatment-naive patients whose relapsing-remitting disease, either stable or active, fulfilled the revised McDonald criteria. Bulk CD8+ and CD4+ T cells were purified magnetically by negative isolation, whereas CD8+ TEMRA cells were enriched by FACS. Blood was drawn into EDTA tubes, processed within 24 hours, and PBMCs were isolated by density gradient centrifugation. PBMCs destined for TCR sequencing were cryopreserved in liquid nitrogen and later thawed in a 37 °C water bath. A purity of at least 90% was achieved for sorted or isolated CD4+, CD8+ and CD8+ TEMRA cells. RNA was extracted with the RNeasy kit and 0.5 to 1 ug was reverse transcribed using random hexamers. The immunoSEQ multiplex PCR assay, which covers 54 Vbeta and 13 Jbeta segments, was used to amplify TCR beta CDR3 regions. PCR amplification bias was corrected by using a synthetic template baseline for primer optimization and computational correction. In the source study's methods: Reads were annotated to V, D and J genes according to IMGT and were analyzed with immunoSEQ Analyzer, with only productive sequences retained. Clonality was calculated as one minus the Shannon entropy normalized by log2 of the number of productive unique sequences. For each patient and control, public and private clones were evaluated among the 100 most prevalent clones. Susac-specific clones were defined as absent from healthy and MS cohorts, about 1,000 published viral clones and other ImmuneACCESS disease sequences. TCRdb cleaned the public reads at Q25 with fastp, built clones with MiXCR and kept in-frame beta chains. Each CDR3 protein gets just one entry, which takes the most common genes and DNA from the rows behind it. The V and J calls here are based on TCRdb, not the publication. The sample table shows a few hundred thousand distinct CDR3 sequences, and 95% are seen once. Of the sample, about 0.08% falls within the top ten clones.

The chain employs TRBV9 and TRBJ1-2; too little of a D gene remains to name it. The specimen was CD4+ T cells from PBMCs. The sequence was obtained from a human donor with multiple sclerosis. The DNA is as follows: TGTGCCAGCAGCCCCAGCCCGGGGTACGGCTACACCTTC. It translates as CASSPSPGYGYTF.